Reported below is one T cell receptor (beta chain). The antigen is undetermined. The CDR3 contains 15 residues. CDR1 is DFQATT and CDR2 is SNEGSKA in the germline V gene (reference sequence). The cDNA of both the TCRalpha and TCRbeta chains was subjected to two nested PCRs of about 16 and 10 cycles. After re-calling the 5' RACE reads, TCRdb lists one entry per CDR3 protein, DNA absent. The sample data list approximately 330,000 distinct CDR3 sequences. This sample was taken from a study of monozygotic twins with inflammatory bowel disease. Findings and limits, study-wide: IBD patients displayed reduced TCRbeta diversity (inverse Simpson) when set against healthy co-twins. There was no way to distinguish the different T cell subtypes. Healthy twins showed more clonotype sharing with others than IBD patients, especially patients with disease activity.

The source is a human donor with ulcerative colitis or Crohn's disease, or a healthy co-twin of an affected twin (not recorded which). Sequences were obtained from blood. The chain joins TRBV20-1 to TRBJ2-5; checking the TCRdb D call of TRBD1 is not possible without DNA. The CDR3 is CSAPRAGQGMGTQYF.